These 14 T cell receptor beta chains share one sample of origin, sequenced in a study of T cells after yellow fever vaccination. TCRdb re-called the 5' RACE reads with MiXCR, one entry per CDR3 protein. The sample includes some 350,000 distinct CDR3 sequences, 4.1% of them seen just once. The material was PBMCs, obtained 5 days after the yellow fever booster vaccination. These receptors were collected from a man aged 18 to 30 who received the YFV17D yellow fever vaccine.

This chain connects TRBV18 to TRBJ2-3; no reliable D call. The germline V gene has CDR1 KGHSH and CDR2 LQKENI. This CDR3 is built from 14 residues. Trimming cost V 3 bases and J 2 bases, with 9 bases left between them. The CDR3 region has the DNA TGTGCCAGCTCACCCCGGGTAGACACAGATACGCAGTATTTT. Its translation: CASSPRVDTDTQYF. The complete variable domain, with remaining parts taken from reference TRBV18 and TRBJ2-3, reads NAGVMQNPRHLVRRRGQEARLRCSPMKGHSHVYWYRQLPEEGLKFMVYLQKENIIDESGMPKERFSAEFPKEGPSILRIQQVVRGDSAAYFCASSPRVDTDTQYFGPGTRLTVL.

CDR3 sequence (DNA): TGTGCCAGCAGGCAGGGGGGAACGACCTACGAGCAGTACTTC. Translation: CASRQGGTTYEQYF. The rearrangement joins TRBV28 to TRBJ2-7, with D tentatively TRBD1 (7 bases). V was clipped by 6 bases and J by 2 bases, with 14 bases between them. In germline, CDR1 is MDHEN, CDR2 SYDVKM. This CDR3 spans 14 amino acids.

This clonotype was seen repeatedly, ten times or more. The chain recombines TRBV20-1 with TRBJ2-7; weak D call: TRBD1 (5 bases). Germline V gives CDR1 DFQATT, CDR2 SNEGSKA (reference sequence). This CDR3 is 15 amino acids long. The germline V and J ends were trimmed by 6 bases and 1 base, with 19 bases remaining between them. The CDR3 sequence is CSASTPYGQSYEQYV. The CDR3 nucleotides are TGCAGTGCCAGCACTCCTTATGGACAATCCTACGAGCAGTACGTC.

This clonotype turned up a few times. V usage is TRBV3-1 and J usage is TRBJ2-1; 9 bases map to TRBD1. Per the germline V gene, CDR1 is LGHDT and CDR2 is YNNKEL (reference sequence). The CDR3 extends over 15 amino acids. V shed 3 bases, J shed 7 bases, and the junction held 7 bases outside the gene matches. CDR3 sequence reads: CASSHGQGIINEQFF. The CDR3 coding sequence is TGTGCCAGCAGCCACGGACAGGGGATTATAAATGAGCAGTTCTTC.

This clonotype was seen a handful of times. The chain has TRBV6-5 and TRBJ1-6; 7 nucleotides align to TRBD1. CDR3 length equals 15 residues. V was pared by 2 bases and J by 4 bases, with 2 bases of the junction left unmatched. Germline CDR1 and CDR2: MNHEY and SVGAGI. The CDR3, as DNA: TGTGCCAGCAGTTACGGACAGGCTTATAATTCACCCCTCCACTTT. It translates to CASSYGQAYNSPLHF.

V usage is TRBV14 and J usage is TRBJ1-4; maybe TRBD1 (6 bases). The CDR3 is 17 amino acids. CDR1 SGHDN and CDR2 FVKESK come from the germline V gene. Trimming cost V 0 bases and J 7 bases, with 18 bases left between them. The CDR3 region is CASSQDLGGWGREKLFF. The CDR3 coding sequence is TGTGCCAGCAGCCAAGACCTCGGGGGCTGGGGGCGTGAAAAACTGTTTTTT.

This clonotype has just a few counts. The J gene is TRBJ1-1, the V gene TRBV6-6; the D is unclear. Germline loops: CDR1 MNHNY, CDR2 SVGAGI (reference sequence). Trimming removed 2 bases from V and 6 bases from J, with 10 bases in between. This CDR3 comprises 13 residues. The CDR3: CASSYPGNAEAFF. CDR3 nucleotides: TGTGCCAGCAGTTACCCGGGTAACGCTGAAGCTTTCTTT.

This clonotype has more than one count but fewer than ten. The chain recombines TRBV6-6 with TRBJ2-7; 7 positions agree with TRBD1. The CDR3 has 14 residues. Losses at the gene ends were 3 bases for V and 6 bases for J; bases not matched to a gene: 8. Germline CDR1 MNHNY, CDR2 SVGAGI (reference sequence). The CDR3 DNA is TGTGCCAGCAGTTATAAACAGGGGTGGGGCGAGCAGTACTTC. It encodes CASSYKQGWGEQYF.

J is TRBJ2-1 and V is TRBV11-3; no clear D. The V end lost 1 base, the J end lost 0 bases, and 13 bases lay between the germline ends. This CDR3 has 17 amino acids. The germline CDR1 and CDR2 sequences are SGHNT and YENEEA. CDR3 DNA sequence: TGTGCCAGCAGCTTAGGTCAGACCCCCAGCTCCTACAATGAGCAGTTCTTC. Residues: CASSLGQTPSSYNEQFF.

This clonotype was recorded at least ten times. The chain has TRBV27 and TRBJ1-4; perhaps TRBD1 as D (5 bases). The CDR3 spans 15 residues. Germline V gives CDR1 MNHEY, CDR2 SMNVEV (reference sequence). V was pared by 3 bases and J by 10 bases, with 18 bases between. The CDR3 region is CASSFGGVGTGKLFF. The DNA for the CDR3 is TGTGCCAGCAGTTTTGGAGGCGTGGGGACGGGAAAACTGTTTTTT.

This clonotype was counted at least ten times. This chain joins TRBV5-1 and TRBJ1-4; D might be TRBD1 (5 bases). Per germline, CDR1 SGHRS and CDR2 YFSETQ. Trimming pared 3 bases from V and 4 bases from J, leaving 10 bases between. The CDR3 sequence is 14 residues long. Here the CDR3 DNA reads TGCGCCAGCAGCTCGGGACGAGATAATGAAAAACTGTTTTTT. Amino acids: CASSSGRDNEKLFF.

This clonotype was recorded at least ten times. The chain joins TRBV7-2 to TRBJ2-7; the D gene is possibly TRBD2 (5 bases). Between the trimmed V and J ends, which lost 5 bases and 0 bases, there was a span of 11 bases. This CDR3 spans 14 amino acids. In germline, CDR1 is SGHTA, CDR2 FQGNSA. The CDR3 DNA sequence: TGTGCCAGCAGCGACGGGATTTTCTCCTACGAGCAGTACTTC. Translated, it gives CASSDGIFSYEQYF. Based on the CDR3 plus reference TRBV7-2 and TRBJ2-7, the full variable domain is GAGVSQSPSNKVTEKGKDVELRCDPISGHTALYWYRQSLGQGLEFLIYFQGNSAPDKSGLPSDRFSAERTGGSVSTLTIQRTQQEDSAVYLCASSDGIFSYEQYFGPGTRLTVT.

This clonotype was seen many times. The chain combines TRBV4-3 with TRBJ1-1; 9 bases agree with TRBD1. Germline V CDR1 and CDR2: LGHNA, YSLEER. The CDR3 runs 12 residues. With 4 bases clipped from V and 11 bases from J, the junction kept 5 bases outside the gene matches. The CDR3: CASSPTGGEAFF. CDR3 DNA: TGCGCCAGCAGCCCGACAGGGGGGGAGGCTTTCTTT.

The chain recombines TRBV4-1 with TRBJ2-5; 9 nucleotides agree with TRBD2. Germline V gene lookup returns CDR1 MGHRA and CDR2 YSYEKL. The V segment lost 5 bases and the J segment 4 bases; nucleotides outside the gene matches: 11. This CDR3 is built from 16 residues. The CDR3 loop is CASSSRAGGPRETQYF. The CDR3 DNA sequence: TGCGCCAGCAGCTCGAGGGCGGGGGGGCCTCGAGAGACCCAGTACTTC.